The sequence of this T cell receptor (beta chain) was determined in a study of cytomegalovirus exposure and HLA in healthy donors. About this clone itself: What it binds is unknown.

This CDR3 spans 17 amino acids. Germline loops: CDR1 SGHVS, CDR2 FQNEAQ. The V end was cut by 5 bases, the J end by 12 bases, with 31 bases between. The PCR contained 60 Vbeta and 13 Jbeta primers. Sequenced by immunoSEQ multiplex PCR; TCRdb stores in-frame clones only, minus some. The data contain fewer than 350,000 clones, 70% to 90% of them singletons. Points from the study as a whole: Accurate prediction of HLA-A and HLA-B alleles (for most subjects) was reportedly achieved from TCR beta sequences.

The genes are TRBV7-8 and TRBJ1-2; D is undetermined. Material for sequencing was PBMCs. This TCR was recovered from a woman in her late teens or twenties in good health and CMV-seronegative. The CDR3 DNA follows: TGTGCCAGCAGCCAGGCATCTGGTTCCTTATTTAAAATGGAAGACACCTTC. It specifies CASSQASGSLFKMEDTF.